These 23 T cell receptor beta chains were sequenced from one sample in a study of cytomegalovirus exposure and HLA in healthy donors. Vbeta (60) and Jbeta (13) primers were used in the PCR. The protocol was immunoSEQ multiplex PCR, while the TCRdb copy is restricted to in-frame clones and leaves out a portion. The sample has around 150,000 clones, about 75% seen once. Sequences were obtained from PBMCs. Every receptor here comes from a man aged 60-69 years in good health and CMV-seronegative.

The CDR3 DNA sequence: TGTGCCAGCAGTGAATCTAGGGAGACAGGGGGATATTTT. As protein: CASSESRETGGYF. The rearrangement joins TRBV2 to TRBJ2-3; 9 bases map to TRBD1. V gave up 2 bases and J gave up 15 bases; unmatched junction bases: 9. The V gene's germline CDR1 is SNHLY and CDR2 FYNNEI. The CDR3 contains 13 residues.

This chain uses TRBV6-5 with TRBJ1-5, with D tentatively TRBD1 (5 bases). V dropped 6 bases and J dropped 7 bases, with 10 bases sitting between them. The CDR3 contains 12 residues. CDR1 MNHEY and CDR2 SVGAGI come from the germline V gene. The CDR3 is CASRTGGQPQHF. As DNA, the CDR3 is TGTGCCAGCAGAACAGGAGGGCAGCCCCAGCATTTT.

The chain joins TRBV2 to TRBJ2-3; 10 positions match TRBD1. After removal of 5 bases from V and 3 bases from J, the junction contained 5 bases not matched to a gene. The CDR3 consists of 15 residues. Germline loops: CDR1 SNHLY, CDR2 FYNNEI. CDR3 in amino acids: CASSTGTGVTDTQYF. DNA for the CDR3: TGTGCCAGCAGTACCGGGACAGGGGTGACAGATACGCAGTATTTT.

This chain links TRBV5-1 with TRBJ1-1; no clear D gene. Trimming removed 0 bases from V and 0 bases from J, with 12 bases in between. Germline CDR1 reads SGHRS; CDR2 reads YFSETQ. The CDR3 totals 16 residues. This CDR3 reads CASSLALTGMNTEAFF. CDR3 sequence (DNA): TGCGCCAGCAGCTTGGCCCTGACCGGGATGAACACTGAAGCTTTCTTT. Based on the CDR3 plus reference TRBV5-1 and TRBJ1-1, the full variable domain is KAGVTQTPRYLIKTRGQQVTLSCSPISGHRSVSWYQQTPGQGLQFLFEYFSETQRNKGNFPGRFSGRQFSNSRSEMNVSTLELGDSALYLCASSLALTGMNTEAFFGQGTRLTVV.

The chain uses TRBV21-1 and TRBJ1-5; the table's D gene call, TRBD1, was not cross checked with the DNA. TRBV21-1 is described as a pseudogene. CDR3 length: 18 amino acids. The CDR3 DNA sequence: TGTGCCAGCAGCAAAGAACGACAGGGGGCCGGAGGCAATCAGCCCCAGCATTTT. Amino acids: CASSKERQGAGGNQPQHF.

The chain employs TRBV30 and TRBJ2-5; TRBD2 matches 12 bases. From germline, CDR1 is GTSNPN and CDR2 SVGIG (reference sequence). V trimming: 4 bases; J trimming: 5 bases; junction bases outside the gene matches: 17. This CDR3 region has 18 residues. The CDR3 nucleotides are TGTGCCTGGAACCCGGTTCGTAGGCTAGCGGGAGGGTGGGAGACCCAGTACTTC. This codes for CAWNPVRRLAGGWETQYF. The complete variable domain, with remaining parts taken from reference TRBV30 and TRBJ2-5, reads SQTIHQWPATLVQPVGSPLSLECTVEGTSNPNLYWYRQAAGRGLQLLFYSVGIGQISSEVPQNLSASRPQDRQFILSSKKLLLSDSGFYLCAWNPVRRLAGGWETQYFGPGTRLLVL.

The V gene is TRBV6-1, the J gene TRBJ2-2; 7 bases are a match to TRBD2. Germline trimming cut 5 bases from V and 7 bases from J; bases unmatched to any gene: 7. There are 14 residues in the CDR3. Germline assignment: CDR1 MNHNS and CDR2 SASEGT. The CDR3 DNA is TGTGCCAGCAGTCTCGCGGGAGTGGTCGGGGAGCTGTTTTTT. Its protein is CASSLAGVVGELFF.

V and J are TRBV9 and TRBJ2-3; maybe TRBD1 (6 bases). There are 14 residues in the CDR3. The germline V gene encodes CDR1 SGDLS and CDR2 YYNGEE. V was shortened by 0 bases and J by 7 bases, with 12 bases between the two germline ends. As DNA, the CDR3 is TGTGCCAGCAGCGTAGAGGGGGTGGTAAATACGCAGTATTTT. It encodes CASSVEGVVNTQYF.

V is TRBV25-1 and J is TRBJ2-5, with a possible D match to TRBD2 (5 bases). This CDR3 has 13 amino acids. V was clipped by 3 bases and J by 4 bases, with 9 bases between them. Germline V CDR1 and CDR2: MGHDK, SYGVNS. CDR3 sequence (DNA): TGTGCCAGCAGTGAGGGGAGCGGAGAGACCCAGTACTTC. It translates to CASSEGSGETQYF. The complete variable domain, with remaining parts taken from reference TRBV25-1 and TRBJ2-5, reads EADIYQTPRYLVIGTGKKITLECSQTMGHDKMYWYQQDPGMELHLIHYSYGVNSTEKGDLSSESTVSRIRTEHFPLTLESARPSHTSQYLCASSEGSGETQYFGPGTRLLVL.

The chain joins TRBV14 to TRBJ1-1; D is unclear. Trimming removed 1 base at V and 12 bases at J, with 15 bases between. CDR3 length: 13 residues. Germline V gene lookup returns CDR1 SGHDN and CDR2 FVKESK. CDR3 sequence reads: CASSQVSRMITFF. The CDR3 nucleotides read TGTGCCAGCAGCCAAGTCTCCAGGATGATAACTTTCTTT.

V gene TRBV28 combines with J gene TRBJ1-1, with D possibly matching TRBD1 (6 bases). The V end lost 4 bases, the J end lost 5 bases, and 14 bases lay between the germline ends. Germline values: CDR1 MDHEN, CDR2 SYDVKM. The CDR3 loop spans 14 amino acids. Here the CDR3 DNA reads TGTGCCAGCAGTTCCGGGGGGGCAGTTACTGAAGCTTTCTTT. The encoded protein is CASSSGGAVTEAFF.

The chain links TRBV19 to TRBJ1-5; TRBD1 matches at 8 bases. CDR1 and CDR2 (germline): LNHDA, SQIVND (reference sequence). Trimming cost V 3 bases and J 2 bases; bases outside gene matches: 3. The CDR3 is 15 amino acids. Written as DNA, the CDR3 is TGTGCCAGTAGTATTGGGACAGGAGGCAATCAGCCCCAGCATTTT. Amino acid sequence: CASSIGTGGNQPQHF.

The chain carries TRBV5-1 and TRBJ1-1; 7 bases align to TRBD1. The trim removed 4 bases at V and 0 bases at J, leaving 6 bases unmatched. The germline V gene has CDR1 SGHRS and CDR2 YFSETQ. There are 15 residues in the CDR3. CDR3 protein: CASSPGTVMNTEAFF. CDR3 DNA: TGCGCCAGCAGCCCTGGGACAGTCATGAACACTGAAGCTTTCTTT.

V is TRBV7-8 and J is TRBJ2-7, with 8 nucleotides matching TRBD1. The germline V gene has CDR1 SGHVS and CDR2 FQNEAQ. CDR3 length equals 16 residues. J gave up 7 bases and V 5 bases, and 16 bases lay outside the gene matches. The DNA of the CDR3 is TGTGCCAGCAGCCCAAGGGGGGACAGGTTTTCTAGGGAGCAGTACTTC. This encodes CASSPRGDRFSREQYF.

This sequence joins TRBV5-4 and TRBJ1-2, with TRBD1 matching 7 bases. The CDR3 has 14 residues. Germline CDR1 SGHNT, CDR2 YYREEE (reference sequence). The V segment lost 0 bases and the J segment 4 bases; nucleotides outside the gene matches: 3. The chain's CDR3 is CASSLDQGGYGYTF. DNA for the CDR3: TGTGCCAGCAGCTTGGACCAGGGGGGCTATGGCTACACCTTC. Full variable domain (rest looked up from reference TRBV5-4 and TRBJ1-2): ETGVTQSPTHLIKTRGQQVTLRCSSQSGHNTVSWYQQALGQGPQFIFQYYREEENGRGNFPPRFSGLQFPNYSSELNVNALELDDSALYLCASSLDQGGYGYTFGSGTRLTVV.

This clone came up a few times. The V and J genes are TRBV5-4 and TRBJ2-6, with 7 bases identical to TRBD2. Per germline, CDR1 SGHNT and CDR2 YYREEE (reference sequence). This CDR3 spans 15 amino acids. J was trimmed by 1 base and V by 4 bases; bases with no gene match: 2. This CDR3 reads CASSPLASGANVLTF. Written as DNA, the CDR3 is TGTGCCAGCAGCCCACTAGCGTCTGGGGCCAACGTCCTGACTTTC.

This clone was detected only a few times. This chain links TRBV6-6 with TRBJ1-5; D is possibly TRBD1 (5 bases). The CDR3 is 14 amino acids. V lost 11 bases and J lost 6, with 20 bases in between. Germline V gene data show CDR1 as MNHNY and CDR2 as SVGAGI (reference sequence). Here the CDR3 DNA reads TGTGCCTGTACGCGGGACGGGGGTTTTCAGCCCCAGCATTTT. Its protein is CACTRDGGFQPQHF.

This clone was detected once. This rearrangement joins TRBV27 to TRBJ2-2; a weak D match, TRBD2 (5 bases). Trimming left V 2 bases short and J 1 base short, with 8 bases between. The V gene's germline CDR1 is MNHEY and CDR2 SMNVEV (reference sequence). This CDR3 comprises 15 residues. This CDR3 is CASSLKRQNTGELFF. The CDR3 DNA sequence: TGTGCCAGCAGTTTAAAGCGGCAGAACACCGGGGAGCTGTTTTTT.

The genes are TRBV9 and TRBJ2-5; D ambiguous. V was shortened by 4 bases and J by 0 bases, with 7 bases between the two germline ends. Germline CDR1 is SGDLS and CDR2 is YYNGEE. CDR3 length: 13 residues. In DNA, the CDR3 is TGTGCCAGCAGCACCGACTACCAAGAGACCCAGTACTTC. Encoded protein: CASSTDYQETQYF.

This clone was seen once. The chain has TRBV2 and TRBJ2-7, with a possible D match to TRBD2 (7 bases). The CDR3 runs 16 residues. Germline loops: CDR1 SNHLY, CDR2 FYNNEI. The V end was cut by 9 bases, the J end by 5 bases, with 26 bases between. In DNA form, the CDR3 reads TGTGCCAGACGGACGAGGGAGGGAACAGGGAGGAACGAGCAGTACTTC. This sequence encodes CARRTREGTGRNEQYF.

V and J are TRBV28 and TRBJ1-2; D uncertain. V shed 7 bases and J shed 4 bases, with 13 bases lying between them. The CDR3 length is 13 residues. Germline assignment: CDR1 MDHEN and CDR2 SYDVKM. The chain's CDR3 is CASTLSGGYGYTF. CDR3 DNA sequence: TGTGCCAGCACCCTATCTGGTGGCTATGGCTACACCTTC.

The rearrangement links TRBV5-4 to TRBJ2-7; perhaps TRBD1 as D (5 bases). Germline V gene lookup returns CDR1 SGHNT and CDR2 YYREEE (reference sequence). The V end lost 4 bases, the J end lost 1 base, and 12 bases lay between the germline ends. The CDR3 is 14 amino acids. This CDR3 reads CASSPGQHSYEQYF. The CDR3 nucleotides read TGTGCCAGCAGCCCCGGACAACATTCCTACGAGCAGTACTTC.

This clone was seen more than once but under ten times. The chain is built from TRBV7-9 and TRBJ2-7; 7 bases match TRBD1. J was trimmed by 4 bases and V by 0 bases; bases with no gene match: 6. Per germline, CDR1 SEHNR and CDR2 FQNEAQ (reference sequence). The CDR3 contains 15 residues. The CDR3 bases are TGTGCCAGCAGCTTAGCGGACAGGTCAAATTACGAGCAGTACTTC. It translates to CASSLADRSNYEQYF.